Below, 5 T cell receptor beta chains from the same sample are listed, as sequenced in a study of vaccination and CD4 T cells after COVID-19. The Oncomine TCR Beta short-read assay generated sequence data from the DNA of cultured CD4+ T cells. TCRdb called the PCR reads again in MiXCR, with one record for every CDR3 protein. The table includes over 10,000 distinct CDR3 sequences, around 50% detected once. Treatment noted: approximately 10-day PBMC culture with coronavirus spike peptide pools or control peptides (ViraFEST assay). Their target antigens are unknown. Specimen: CD4+ T cells from blood, cultured in vitro. These TCRs come from a human donor who had recovered from COVID-19.

As for this clonotype: One end of the junction does not line up with germline, which may come from a read error. The chain combines TRBV12-3 or TRBV12-4 with TRBJ1-5; no firm D call. The length of the CDR3 is 13 residues. CDR3 sequence (DNA): TGTGCCAGCAGTCTTCTGAGCGATCAGCCTCAGCATTTT. This encodes CASSLLSDQPQHF.

The CDR3 reads CASSSGGGENYGYTF. The CDR3 nucleotides read TGTGCCAGCAGCTCGGGTGGGGGGGAGAATTATGGCTACACCTTC. The rearrangement uses TRBV5-5 and TRBJ1-2, with D possibly being TRBD1 (5 bases). Germline CDR1 is SGHKS and CDR2 is YYEKEE (reference sequence). Trimming removed 3 bases from V and 5 bases from J, with 17 bases in between. This CDR3 is 15 amino acids long.

The chain uses TRBV2 and TRBJ1-4, with D tentatively TRBD1 (5 bases). The CDR3 loop spans 16 amino acids. Germline V lookup: CDR1 SNHLY, CDR2 FYNNEI. V lost 7 bases, J lost 8 bases, and 23 bases lay in between. The CDR3 nucleotides are TGTGCCAGCATACCCCCTCCCGGGGCAAGCGGGGAAAAACTGTTTTTT. Amino acids: CASIPPPGASGEKLFF.

CDR3 sequence reads: CASSQDPINSPLHF. CDR3 DNA sequence: TGCGCCAGCAGCCAAGACCCGATAAATTCACCCCTCCACTTT. The gene calls are TRBV4-1 and TRBJ1-6; D call uncertain. Trimming took off 0 bases at V and 7 bases at J, with 7 bases between the two ends. Germline CDR1 reads MGHRA; CDR2 reads YSYEKL. This CDR3 is 14 amino acids long.

Only a few counts were recorded for this clonotype. This chain joins TRBV30 and TRBJ2-6, with TRBD1 identical over 8 bases. Germline V lookup: CDR1 GTSNPN, CDR2 SVGIG (reference sequence). The J segment lost 4 bases and the V segment lost 2 bases, leaving 4 bases of the junction unmatched. The CDR3 has 15 residues. As DNA, the CDR3 is TGTGCCTGGAGTCAGGGGGCGTCGGGGGCCAACGTCCTGACTTTC. Translated: CAWSQGASGANVLTF.